This is a list of T cell receptor beta chains from one sample in a study of shared clonotypes between healthy human individuals. Sequencing used immunoSEQ multiplex PCR; TCRdb keeps in-frame clones, though not all of them. The profile covers around 1.9 million clones, with about 93% appearing a single time and more than 1.5% taken by the ten largest. The material sequenced was naive CD8+ T cells from PBMCs. These receptors came from a man aged 18-30 years in good health. Some clones in this sample may be carry-over from other donors' samples. Both conserved end residues are part of each CDR3. The D gene is left open where the match is weak. Not all rows give a size; the values are once, few, many and, for expanded clones, a class.

>-|TRBD1|TRBV19|TRBJ1-1
CASSWTGMNTEAFF
TGTGCCAGTAGTTGGACAGGGATGAACACTGAAGCTTTCTTT
>-|-|TRBV6-5|TRBJ1-1
CASSLLFDTLNTEAFF
TGTGCCAGCAGTTTATTGTTTGACACCTTGAACACTGAAGCTTTCTTT
>-|-|TRBV27|TRBJ2-7
CASSGSSYEQYF
TGTGCCAGCAGTGGTAGCTCCTACGAGCAGTACTTC
>-|-|TRBV2|TRBJ2-1
CASSEKANSYNEQFF
TGTGCCAGCAGTGAAAAAGCGAACTCCTACAATGAGCAGTTCTTC
>-|-|TRBV7-9|TRBJ2-1
CASRQMSDEQFF
TGTGCCAGCAGGCAGATGTCCGATGAGCAGTTCTTC
>once|TRBD2|TRBV11-2|TRBJ2-1
CASSFGTSGSNEQFF
TGTGCCAGCAGCTTCGGGACTAGCGGGAGCAATGAGCAGTTCTTC
>-|TRBD2|TRBV11-2|TRBJ2-7
CASSSSGRARPEQYF
TGTGCCAGCAGCTCTAGCGGGAGGGCCCGTCCCGAGCAGTACTTC
>-|TRBD2|TRBV4-3|TRBJ2-2
CASSHGGLEGTGELFF
TGCGCCAGCAGCCACGGTGGACTAGAAGGCACCGGGGAGCTGTTTTTT
>-|TRBD2|TRBV10-2|TRBJ2-7
CASTRGTSGIGDEQYF
TGCGCCAGCACACGCGGGACTAGCGGGATCGGGGACGAGCAGTACTTC
>-|TRBD2|TRBV25-1|TRBJ2-7
CASSGGGRNAEQYF
TGTGCCAGCAGTGGGGGGGGACGAAACGCAGAGCAGTACTTC
>once|-|TRBV13|TRBJ2-5
CASSRRDLQETQYF
TGTGCCAGCAGCCGTCGGGACTTACAAGAGACCCAGTACTTC
>-|TRBD1|TRBV25-1|TRBJ2-7
CASSEGRGNEQYF
TGTGCCAGCAGTGAAGGCAGGGGGAACGAGCAGTACTTC
>-|-|TRBV27|TRBJ2-2
CASSPSPGELFF
TGTGCCAGCAGTCCCAGTCCCGGGGAGCTGTTTTTT
>once|TRBD1|TRBV5-6|TRBJ1-2
CASSLGTGVYGYTF
TGTGCCAGCAGCTTGGGGACAGGGGTCTATGGCTACACCTTC
>-|-|TRBV5-6|TRBJ2-5
CASSWGTPSRETQYF
TGTGCCAGCAGCTGGGGGACACCCTCCCGAGAGACCCAGTACTTC
>-|-|TRBV27|TRBJ2-2
CASALGPNTGELFF
TGTGCCAGCGCTTTGGGACCGAACACCGGGGAGCTGTTTTTT
>-|TRBD1|TRBV9|TRBJ2-7
CASSRQGREQYF
TGTGCCAGCAGTCGACAGGGTCGGGAGCAGTACTTC
>-|-|TRBV16|TRBJ2-4
CASSRPWEGQEKIWANIQYF
TGTGCCAGCAGCCGACCGTGGGAGGGACAGGAAAAAATTTGGGCAAACATTCAGTACTTC
>-|TRBD2|TRBV2|TRBJ2-1
CAIPEAAGVYYNEQFF
TGTGCCATCCCCGAAGCAGCGGGAGTTTACTACAATGAGCAGTTCTTC
>once|-|TRBV10-1|TRBJ2-1
CASSEYGEREYNEQFF
TGCGCCAGCAGTGAGTACGGGGAAAGAGAGTACAATGAGCAGTTCTTC
>-|-|TRBV19|TRBJ2-7
CASSIDPGVDEQYF
TGTGCCAGTAGTATAGATCCCGGAGTCGACGAGCAGTACTTC
>-|TRBD1|TRBV27|TRBJ2-1
CASNPLLVRGKGEQFF
TGTGCCAGCAACCCACTGTTGGTCAGGGGGAAAGGTGAGCAGTTCTTC
>-|-|TRBV6-5|TRBJ2-1
CASSYPTHRDEQFF
TGTGCCAGCAGTTACCCGACGCATAGGGATGAGCAGTTCTTC
>-|-|TRBV11-2|TRBJ2-7
CASSYREEQYF
TGTGCCAGCAGCTACCGGGAGGAGCAGTACTTC
>-|-|TRBV9|TRBJ2-2
CASSPPSRELFF
TGTGCCAGCAGCCCACCCAGCCGGGAGCTGTTTTTT
>-|-|TRBV6-1|TRBJ1-1
CASRRDLNTEAFF
TGTGCCAGCAGGAGGGACCTTAACACTGAAGCTTTCTTT
>-|-|TRBV6-1|TRBJ2-7
CAIREGLGGYEQYF
TGTGCCATCAGAGAAGGGTTGGGAGGCTACGAGCAGTACTTC
>few|-|TRBV25-1|TRBJ1-1
CASSEGWGTEAFF
TGTGCCAGCAGTGAGGGTTGGGGCACTGAAGCTTTCTTT
>-|-|TRBV27|TRBJ1-5
CASSFSLLGQPQHF
TGTGCCAGCAGTTTTTCCCTTCTTGGGCAGCCCCAGCATTTT
>-|-|TRBV28|TRBJ2-1
CASSSLENNEQFF
TGTGCCAGCAGCAGCCTGGAGAACAATGAGCAGTTCTTC
>-|TRBD2|TRBV5-1|TRBJ2-5
CASSSPGLGEQETQYF
TGCGCCAGCAGCTCGCCGGGACTAGGGGAGCAAGAGACCCAGTACTTC
>once|-|TRBV6-5|TRBJ1-2
CASSYGAHNGYTF
TGTGCCAGCAGTTACGGGGCTCATAATGGCTACACCTTC
>once|-|TRBV5-5|TRBJ2-7
CASSLNSVHLSSSYEQYF
TGTGCCAGCAGCTTGAACTCTGTACACCTCTCCTCCTCCTACGAGCAGTACTTC
>once|TRBD1|TRBV11-2|TRBJ1-1
CASSLFSAGGPTEAFF
TGTGCCAGCAGCTTATTTAGCGCAGGGGGCCCCACTGAAGCTTTCTTT
>-|TRBD1|TRBV28|TRBJ1-1
CASRLGQGMSTEAFF
TGTGCCAGCAGACTAGGACAGGGGATGAGTACTGAAGCTTTCTTT
>-|-|TRBV9|TRBJ2-5
CASSVEAPDRSLYF
TGTGCCAGCAGCGTAGAGGCTCCGGACCGCTCGCTGTACTTC
>few|TRBD1|TRBV5-5|TRBJ1-5
CASSLQGQGGNQPQHF
TGTGCCAGCAGCTTACAGGGACAGGGGGGAAATCAGCCCCAGCATTTT
>few|-|TRBV19|TRBJ1-1
CASSSGSNTEAFF
TGTGCCAGTAGTTCAGGATCGAACACTGAAGCTTTCTTT
>-|-|TRBV7-9|TRBJ1-2
CASSLSFRNYGYTF
TGTGCCAGCAGCTTATCGTTCAGGAACTATGGCTACACCTTC
>-|-|TRBV6-1|TRBJ1-5
CASSEWGWMSNQPQHF
TGTGCCAGCAGTGAATGGGGGTGGATGAGCAATCAGCCCCAGCATTTT
>-|-|TRBV6-5|TRBJ2-7
CASSNRKGGPYEQYF
TGTGCCAGCAGTAATCGCAAAGGGGGGCCCTACGAGCAGTACTTC
>-|TRBD2|TRBV7-2|TRBJ2-1
CASSPHSGRSYNEQFF
TGTGCCAGCAGCCCTCATAGCGGGAGAAGCTACAATGAGCAGTTCTTC
>once|-|TRBV28|TRBJ1-5
CASSPRLSNQPQHF
TGTGCCAGCAGTCCACGTTTGAGCAATCAGCCCCAGCATTTT